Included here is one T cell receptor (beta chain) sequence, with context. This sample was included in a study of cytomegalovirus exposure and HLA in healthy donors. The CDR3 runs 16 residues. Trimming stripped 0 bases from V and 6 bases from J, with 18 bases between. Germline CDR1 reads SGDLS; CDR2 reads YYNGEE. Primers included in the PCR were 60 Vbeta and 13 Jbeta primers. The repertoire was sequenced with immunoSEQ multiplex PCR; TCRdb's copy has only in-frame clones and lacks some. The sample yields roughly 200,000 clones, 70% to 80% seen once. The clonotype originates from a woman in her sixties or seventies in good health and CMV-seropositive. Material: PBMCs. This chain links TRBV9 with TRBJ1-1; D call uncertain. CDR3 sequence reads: CASSVDPGRAIPEAFF. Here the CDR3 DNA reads TGTGCCAGCAGCGTAGATCCGGGGAGGGCAATCCCTGAAGCTTTCTTT.